This passage covers 26 T cell receptor beta chains from one sample sequenced in a study of OX40 agonist ivuxolimab in advanced cancers. Produced via immunoSEQ multiplex PCR; TCRdb's table is partial and in-frame only. The data contain tens of thousands of clones, around 80% of them seen just once; the ten biggest clones take up more than 1.5%. Sample: CD4+ or CD8+ T cells sorted from blood, taken in a trial of the OX40 agonist ivuxolimab. The receptors stem from an adult with an advanced solid tumor such as melanoma, head and neck, liver or kidney cancer.

V usage is TRBV9 and J usage is TRBJ2-2, with D unresolved. V was clipped by 4 bases and J by 5 bases, with 12 bases between them. Looked up from germline, CDR1 is SGDLS and CDR2 is YYNGEE. The CDR3 loop spans 14 amino acids. CDR3 in DNA: TGTGCCAGCAGCCCCCAGTTAGTAACCGGGGAGCTGTTTTTT. Encoded protein: CASSPQLVTGELFF.

This chain uses TRBV5-1 with TRBJ1-1; 8 nucleotides match TRBD1. Germline CDR1 SGHRS, CDR2 YFSETQ. Trimming removed 2 bases from V and 4 bases from J; junction bases left unmatched: 7. The CDR3 is 15 residues long. CDR3 DNA sequence: TGCGCCAGCAGCTTTTTTCAGGGGGCGAGCACTGAAGCTTTCTTT. Residues: CASSFFQGASTEAFF.

J is TRBJ2-7 and V is TRBV6-5, with D uncertain. In germline, CDR1 is MNHEY, CDR2 SVGAGI. Trimming stripped 0 bases from V and 5 bases from J, with 8 bases between. CDR3 length equals 13 residues. The CDR3 DNA reads as TGTGCCAGCAGTTACTCGGTCGAAAACGAGCAGTACTTC. This codes for CASSYSVENEQYF.

V gene TRBV10-3 combines with J gene TRBJ2-3, with a tentative D call TRBD2 (7 bases). Germline V gene lookup returns CDR1 ENHRY and CDR2 SYGVKD. V shed 7 bases and J shed 9 bases, with 17 bases lying between them. The CDR3 sequence is 13 residues long. The CDR3: CAIIPRRGGTQYF. The DNA of the CDR3 is TGTGCCATCATACCTAGGAGGGGGGGGACGCAGTATTTT.

V gene TRBV29-1 combines with J gene TRBJ2-3; D is perhaps TRBD1 or TRBD2 (5 bases each). Trimming pared 4 bases from V and 6 bases from J, leaving 23 bases between. The germline V gene encodes CDR1 SQVTM and CDR2 ANQGSEA. There are 16 residues in the CDR3. CDR3 sequence reads: CSVGWGSGSQADTQYF. The CDR3 coding sequence is TGCAGCGTTGGGTGGGGGAGCGGTTCTCAGGCCGATACGCAGTATTTT.

The CDR3 DNA sequence: TGTGCCAGCAGCCAAGGGCGGCTCCAGTTCTTC. Translation: CASSQGRLQFF. The chain couples TRBV14 to TRBJ2-1; D not certain. The CDR3 sequence is 11 residues long. Trimming took off 1 base at V and 13 bases at J, with 8 bases between the two ends. Germline CDR1 reads SGHDN; CDR2 reads FVKESK.

This clone came up a few times. This rearrangement joins TRBV19 to TRBJ2-1, with a tentative D call TRBD2 (6 bases). Germline V CDR1 and CDR2: LNHDA, SQIVND (reference sequence). The CDR3 extends over 15 amino acids. Trimming pared 5 bases from V and 0 bases from J, leaving 11 bases between. This chain's CDR3 is CASSLSGSSYNEQFF. The CDR3 DNA reads TGTGCCAGTAGTCTTAGCGGAAGCTCCTACAATGAGCAGTTCTTC.

The genes are TRBV7-9 and TRBJ1-1; perhaps TRBD1 as D (6 bases). V was clipped by 1 base and J by 4 bases, with 10 bases between them. This CDR3 has 14 residues. Germline CDR1 and CDR2: SEHNR and FQNEAQ (reference sequence). CDR3 nucleotides: TGTGCCAGCAGCTTAGAGCAGGGGACCACTGAAGCTTTCTTT. This translates into CASSLEQGTTEAFF.

This clone was detected a few times. This rearrangement joins TRBV7-2 to TRBJ2-2; D may be TRBD1 or TRBD2 (6 bases each). V lost 3 bases and J lost 2, with 13 bases in between. CDR3 size: 16 residues. The V gene's germline CDR1 is SGHTA and CDR2 FQGNSA. Written as DNA, the CDR3 is TGTGCCAGCAGCTTCAATGGGGGGACAAACACCGGGGAGCTGTTTTTT. Its translation: CASSFNGGTNTGELFF.

This chain uses TRBV18 with TRBJ2-4, with D uncertain. The V and J ends lost 1 base and 2 bases respectively, with 9 bases between them. This CDR3 has 15 amino acids. CDR1 is KGHSH, CDR2 LQKENI, per germline. DNA for the CDR3: TGTGCCAGCTCACCACAAGGAGTGTCCAAAAACATTCAGTACTTC. Amino acids: CASSPQGVSKNIQYF.

The chain has TRBV28 and TRBJ2-3, with 9 bases lining up with TRBD1. The CDR3 spans 15 residues. Looked up from germline, CDR1 is MDHEN and CDR2 is SYDVKM. With 10 bases clipped from V and 2 bases from J, the junction kept 10 bases outside the gene matches. The CDR3 nucleotides read TGTGCCACCTTCCCGGGACAGGGTCCCACAGATACGCAGTATTTT. Amino acids: CATFPGQGPTDTQYF.

The genes are TRBV19 and TRBJ2-7; D is possibly TRBD2 (6 bases). This CDR3 is built from 14 residues. The V gene lost 3 bases and the J gene lost 6 bases, with 15 bases spanning the gap. The germline gives CDR1 LNHDA, CDR2 SQIVND (reference sequence). The CDR3 DNA reads TGTGCCAGTAGTATGACGGGACTCTCGGTCGAGCAGTACTTC. It is translated as CASSMTGLSVEQYF.

The chain has TRBV7-9 and TRBJ2-5; D ambiguous. The J call may not be correct, given that the DNA end is closer to TRBJ2-7. The germline V gene has CDR1 SEHNR and CDR2 FQNEAQ (reference sequence). There are 12 residues in the CDR3. The CDR3, as DNA: TGTGCCAGCAGCCCGTCTCTCTACGAGCAGTACTTC. This encodes CASSPSLYEQYF.

The rearrangement links TRBV5-1 to TRBJ2-1; 13 bases agree with TRBD2. Germline V gene sequence: CDR1 SGHRS, CDR2 YFSETQ. This CDR3 is built from 17 residues. J gave up 7 bases and V 4 bases, and 11 bases lay outside the gene matches. CDR3 sequence (DNA): TGCGCCAGCAGCCTCACCATCAGGACTAGCGGGAGAAATGAGCAGTTCTTC. As protein: CASSLTIRTSGRNEQFF.

The table lists this clone with a count of one. The chain recombines TRBV5-4 with TRBJ2-5, with TRBD2 identical over 9 bases. The V and J ends lost 4 bases and 5 bases, in that order; junction bases with no gene match: 24. There are 20 residues in the CDR3. Germline V CDR1 and CDR2: SGHNT, YYREEE (reference sequence). CDR3 protein: CASSPPGASGIGSAWETQYF. The CDR3 DNA is TGTGCCAGCAGCCCCCCCGGGGCTAGCGGGATAGGTAGCGCGTGGGAGACCCAGTACTTC.

The gene calls are TRBV19 and TRBJ2-7, with TRBD2 matching over 11 bases. This CDR3 has 16 residues. Germline V gene data show CDR1 as LNHDA and CDR2 as SQIVND (reference sequence). J gave up 3 bases and V 5 bases, and 9 bases lay outside the gene matches. The CDR3 coding sequence is TGTGCCAGTAGTGCTTCGCTAGCGGGAGGATTCTACGAGCAGTACGTC. It codes for CASSASLAGGFYEQYV.

This clone was seen more than once but under ten times. The rearrangement links TRBV10-3 to TRBJ1-2; 7 positions match TRBD1. The junction had 5 bases not matched to a gene; V was cut back by 10 bases and J by 0 bases. Germline values: CDR1 ENHRY, CDR2 SYGVKD. The length of the CDR3 is 13 residues. CDR3 loop: CATRGTANYGYTF. In DNA form, the CDR3 reads TGTGCCACTAGGGGGACAGCTAACTATGGCTACACCTTC.

This sequence joins TRBV11-3 and TRBJ2-5; TRBD2 matches at 7 bases. CDR3 length equals 13 residues. With V trimmed by 5 bases and J by 2 bases, 2 bases remained unmatched. Per germline, CDR1 SGHNT and CDR2 YENEEA. The CDR3 sequence: CASSLGRQETQYF. CDR3 sequence (DNA): TGTGCCAGCAGCCTCGGGAGGCAAGAGACCCAGTACTTC. Together with reference TRBV11-3 and TRBJ2-5, the CDR3 gives the full variable domain: EAGVVQSPRYKIIEKKQPVAFWCNPISGHNTLYWYLQNLGQGPELLIRYENEEAVDDSQLPKDRFSAERLKGVDSTLKIQPAELGDSAVYLCASSLGRQETQYFGPGTRLLVL.

V is TRBV5-6 and J is TRBJ2-5, with 10 bases lining up with TRBD2. V shed 5 bases, J shed 5 bases, and the junction held 12 bases outside the gene matches. CDR1 is SGHDT, CDR2 YYEEEE, per germline. This CDR3 is 16 amino acids long. The CDR3 DNA is TGTGCCAGCAGTCCTAAGAGCGGGAGGGCCGGGGAGACCCAGTACTTC. Protein product: CASSPKSGRAGETQYF.

The chain employs TRBV5-4 and TRBJ2-7; the match to TRBD1 covers 10 bases. The V and J ends lost 4 bases and 1 base, in that order; junction bases with no gene match: 5. Germline-derived CDR1 and CDR2 are SGHNT and YYREEE (reference sequence). CDR3 length: 15 residues. The CDR3 region is CASSIPGQGSYEQYF. The DNA for the CDR3 is TGTGCCAGCAGCATACCGGGACAGGGGTCCTACGAGCAGTACTTC.

The table lists this clone with a few counts. The rearrangement joins TRBV10-1 to TRBJ1-5; possible D gene TRBD1, 5 bases. The V gene lost 3 bases and the J gene lost 5 bases, with 14 bases spanning the gap. The CDR3 length is 15 residues. CDR1 and CDR2 (germline): WNHNN, SYGVQD (reference sequence). CDR3 in amino acids: CASSDTEGRYQPQHF. The CDR3 DNA follows: TGCGCCAGCAGTGATACGGAGGGACGGTATCAGCCCCAGCATTTT.

This sequence joins TRBV6-4 and TRBJ1-1; D not certain. The CDR3 loop spans 14 amino acids. Trimming cost V 5 bases and J 3 bases, with 13 bases left between them. Germline lookup yields CDR1 MRHNA and CDR2 SNTAGT. The CDR3, as DNA: TGTGCCAGCAGTCCTGAGCGAGGGCACACTGAAGCTTTCTTT. This gives the protein CASSPERGHTEAFF.

V is TRBV7-9 and J is TRBJ2-1; D is unresolved. V was cut by 5 bases and J by 10 bases, with 18 bases left in between. The CDR3 has 14 residues. Per germline, CDR1 SEHNR and CDR2 FQNEAQ (reference sequence). CDR3 sequence: CASSQGAEIREQFF. The CDR3 DNA reads as TGTGCCAGCAGCCAAGGAGCCGAGATTAGAGAGCAGTTCTTC.

This chain joins TRBV11-2 and TRBJ2-3, with TRBD2 matching 11 bases. This CDR3 comprises 18 residues. The germline gives CDR1 SGHAT, CDR2 FQNNGV. Trimming removed 4 bases from V and 2 bases from J; junction bases left unmatched: 11. The CDR3 DNA follows: TGTGCCAGCAGCTCCCAATCGCTAGCGGGAGGAATCACAGATACGCAGTATTTT. Protein sequence: CASSSQSLAGGITDTQYF.

The chain recombines TRBV7-3 with TRBJ2-2; TRBD2 might be the D (6 bases). The germline gives CDR1 SGHTA, CDR2 FQGTGA. The V gene lost 5 bases and the J gene lost 2 bases, with 12 bases spanning the gap. The CDR3 extends over 15 amino acids. As DNA, the CDR3 is TGTGCCAGCAGCCGGGGAGGTTTTAACACCGGGGAGCTGTTTTTT. Translation gives CASSRGGFNTGELFF.

CDR3 sequence (DNA): TGTGCCATCAGTCCCGGACTGCGCCAAGAGACCCAGTACTTC. It codes for CAISPGLRQETQYF. The J gene is TRBJ2-5, the V gene TRBV10-3; a possible D gene is TRBD2 (5 bases). The CDR3 is 14 amino acids. Between the trimmed V and J ends, which lost 5 bases and 1 base, there was a span of 11 bases. Germline CDR1 is ENHRY and CDR2 is SYGVKD.